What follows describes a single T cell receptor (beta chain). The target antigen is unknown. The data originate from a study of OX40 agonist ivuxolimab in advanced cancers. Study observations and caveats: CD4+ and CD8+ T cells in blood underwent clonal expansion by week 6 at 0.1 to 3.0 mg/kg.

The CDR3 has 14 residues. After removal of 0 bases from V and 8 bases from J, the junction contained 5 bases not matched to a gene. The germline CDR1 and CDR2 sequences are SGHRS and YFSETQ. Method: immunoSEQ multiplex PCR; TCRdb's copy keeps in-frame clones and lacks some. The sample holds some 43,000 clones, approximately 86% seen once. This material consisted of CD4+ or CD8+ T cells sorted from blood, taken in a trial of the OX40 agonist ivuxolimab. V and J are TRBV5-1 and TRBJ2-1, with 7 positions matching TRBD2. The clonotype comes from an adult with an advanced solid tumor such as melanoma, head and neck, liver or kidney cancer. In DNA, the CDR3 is TGCGCCAGCAGCTTGGCGGGAGGTTCCCATGAGCAGTTCTTC. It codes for CASSLAGGSHEQFF.